Shown below are 18 T cell receptor beta chains from a single sample sequenced in a study of vaccination effects on CD4 cells after COVID-19. Prior to sequencing, the ViraFEST assay stimulated PBMC with viral peptide pools, which expanded the antigen-specific CD4+ T cells. Having been cultured for about ten days, the cells underwent CD4+ T cell isolation. Each participant was given two doses of one vaccine (BNT162b2 or mRNA-1273). Their antigen targets remain unknown. Sequencing was performed with immunoSEQ multiplex PCR; in TCRdb, only in-frame clones are kept and a portion is missing. The sample lists 29,000 or so clones, 74% occurring once. The sample in question was CD4+ T cells from PBMCs cultured with HCoV-OC43 spike peptides, obtained after COVID-19 vaccination. Subset noted: HCoV-OC43 spike overlapping peptide pool stimulation. These receptors all come from a human donor who received a COVID-19 vaccine.

In this sample, this clone turned up a few times. This chain joins TRBV10-1 and TRBJ1-6, with no clear D. The CDR3 extends over 14 amino acids. The germline V and J ends were trimmed by 2 bases and 9 bases, with 11 bases remaining between them. Germline-derived CDR1 and CDR2 are WNHNN and SYGVQD (reference sequence). The CDR3 nucleotides are TGCGCCAGCAGTGAGGCAGAGATGCGTTCACCCCTCCACTTT. It is translated as CASSEAEMRSPLHF.

This clone was counted between two and nine times. The V and J genes are TRBV6-5 and TRBJ1-5; D uncertain. This CDR3 is 14 amino acids long. Germline V CDR1 and CDR2: MNHEY, SVGAGI. Trimming stripped 10 bases from V and 2 bases from J, with 15 bases between. DNA for the CDR3: TGTGCCACCGAGACGGGGAGTGGCAATCAGCCCCAGCATTTT. Protein sequence: CATETGSGNQPQHF.

This clone was seen only a few times. This chain joins TRBV29-1 and TRBJ1-5; D is uncertain. This CDR3 is 14 amino acids long. Germline CDR1 reads SQVTM; CDR2 reads ANQGSEA. Trimming stripped 5 bases from V and 0 bases from J, with 11 bases between. CDR3 loop: CSVNFQDSNQPQHF. The CDR3 DNA follows: TGCAGCGTTAATTTCCAGGATAGCAATCAGCCCCAGCATTTT. Full variable domain (rest looked up from reference TRBV29-1 and TRBJ1-5): SAVISQKPSRDICQRGTSLTIQCQVDSQVTMMFWYRQQPGQSLTLIATANQGSEATYESGFVIDKFPISRPNLTFSTLTVSNMSPEDSSIYLCSVNFQDSNQPQHFGDGTRLSIL.

This clone was seen a handful of times. This chain uses TRBV3-1 (or the pseudogene TRBV3-2) with TRBJ2-1, with no clear D. Between the trimmed V and J ends, which lost 0 bases and 2 bases, there was a span of 11 bases. The germline V gene encodes CDR1 LGHDT and CDR2 YNNKEL (reference sequence). This CDR3 comprises 16 residues. DNA of the CDR3: TGTGCCAGCAGCCAAGATAGGCGTACTACCTACAATGAGCAGTTCTTC. It codes for CASSQDRRTTYNEQFF.

The rearrangement uses TRBV6-5 and TRBJ1-4; D is unclear. Looked up from germline, CDR1 is MNHEY and CDR2 is SVGAGI. The length of the CDR3 is 13 residues. The V and J ends lost 7 bases and 5 bases respectively, with 11 bases between them. CDR3 bases: TGTGCCAGCAAGAGGACGGGAAATGAAAAACTGTTTTTT. Translated: CASKRTGNEKLFF.

This clone appeared a few times. The chain carries TRBV6-6 and TRBJ1-3, with D perhaps TRBD1 (6 bases). The CDR3 contains 14 residues. In germline, CDR1 is MNHNY, CDR2 SVGAGI (reference sequence). The V gene lost 6 bases and the J gene lost 2 bases, with 11 bases spanning the gap. Here the CDR3 DNA reads TGTGCCAGCAGGGGAGGACAGACTGGAAACACCATATATTTT. It yields the protein CASRGGQTGNTIYF.

V gene TRBV24-1 combines with J gene TRBJ2-2, with a possible D match to TRBD2 (6 bases). The CDR3 totals 13 residues. V was shortened by 10 bases and J by 2 bases, with 10 bases between the two germline ends. The germline CDR1 and CDR2 sequences are KGHDR and SFDVKD. The CDR3 bases are TGTGCCACTGGGGGACTTAACACCGGGGAGCTGTTTTTT. It specifies CATGGLNTGELFF.

This sequence joins TRBV5-1 and TRBJ2-1, with D perhaps TRBD1 (5 bases). CDR1 and CDR2 from the germline V gene are SGHRS and YFSETQ. This CDR3 spans 15 amino acids. V lost 0 bases to trimming and J lost 0 bases, with 7 bases between them. The CDR3 is CASSLGQNSYNEQFF. The CDR3 DNA follows: TGCGCCAGCAGCTTGGGACAGAACTCCTACAATGAGCAGTTCTTC.

The chain links TRBV25-1 to TRBJ2-3, with 14 bases lining up with TRBD2. The J segment lost 1 base and the V segment lost 6 bases, leaving 9 bases of the junction unmatched. Germline lookup yields CDR1 MGHDK and CDR2 SYGVNS. The CDR3 runs to 18 residues. The CDR3 bases are TGTGCCAGCAGGGCCGGGACTAGCGGGAGAAGTGGCACAGATACGCAGTATTTT. Its protein product is CASRAGTSGRSGTDTQYF.

The V and J genes are TRBV7-7 and TRBJ1-4; 8 bases match TRBD1. Germline V gives CDR1 SSHAT, CDR2 FNYEAQ (reference sequence). This CDR3 region has 14 residues. With V trimmed by 5 bases and J by 8 bases, 7 bases remained unmatched. CDR3 region: CASSPGTGKEKLFF. The DNA of the CDR3 is TGTGCCAGCAGCCCCGGGACAGGAAAAGAAAAACTGTTTTTT.

The V and J genes are TRBV14 and TRBJ1-5; D remains ambiguous. V was trimmed by 1 base and J by 6 bases, leaving 4 bases between them. The CDR3 is 12 residues long. CDR1 and CDR2 (germline): SGHDN, FVKESK. The CDR3 DNA reads TGTGCCAGCAGCCAAGTAGGTCAGCCCCAGCATTTT. Encoded protein: CASSQVGQPQHF.

This clone was counted only a few times. The chain uses TRBV7-2 and TRBJ2-1, with 12 bases identical to TRBD2. The CDR3 runs to 18 residues. The V segment lost 0 bases and the J segment 1 base; nucleotides outside the gene matches: 4. CDR1 SGHTA and CDR2 FQGNSA come from the germline V gene. In nucleotides, the CDR3 is TGTGCCAGCAGCTTAGCGGGACTAGCGGGCTCATCCTACAATGAGCAGTTCTTC. Its translation: CASSLAGLAGSSYNEQFF.

This chain links TRBV5-1 with TRBJ2-3, with D perhaps matching TRBD1 (6 bases). Germline V gene data show CDR1 as SGHRS and CDR2 as YFSETQ. V was clipped by 0 bases and J by 4 bases, with 6 bases between them. This CDR3 is built from 13 residues. CDR3 nucleotide sequence: TGCGCCAGCAGCTTGGACAGGGCAGATACGCAGTATTTT. This translates into CASSLDRADTQYF.

The rearrangement joins TRBV30 to TRBJ1-6, with 10 bases that match TRBD1. Germline CDR1 and CDR2: GTSNPN and SVGIG (reference sequence). CDR3 length: 14 amino acids. The junction had 4 bases not matched to a gene; V was cut back by 2 bases and J by 9 bases. CDR3 in DNA: TGTGCCTGGAGTACGACAGGGGGCCTTTCACCCCTCCACTTT. It encodes CAWSTTGGLSPLHF.

The chain carries TRBV18 and TRBJ2-2; 10 bases align to TRBD1. After removal of 3 bases from V and 6 bases from J, the junction contained 7 bases not matched to a gene. Germline V CDR1 and CDR2: KGHSH, LQKENI. The CDR3 totals 16 residues. In DNA, the CDR3 is TGTGCCAGCTCACCTATGACAGGACAGGGGGCCGGGGAGCTGTTTTTT. This gives the protein CASSPMTGQGAGELFF.

The CDR3: CASSVKGGTYTQYF. CDR3 sequence (DNA): TGTGCCAGCAGCGTAAAAGGGGGCACTTATACGCAGTATTTT. The chain employs TRBV3-1 (or the pseudogene TRBV3-2) and TRBJ2-3; the match to TRBD1 covers 7 bases. V was pared by 5 bases and J by 7 bases, with 9 bases of the junction left unmatched. CDR1 is LGHDT, CDR2 YNNKEL, per germline (reference sequence). The CDR3 runs 14 residues.

The CDR3 sequence: CASSAQGTRYLTEAFF. The CDR3 DNA follows: TGTGCCAGCAGCGCCCAAGGAACACGGTATTTAACTGAAGCTTTCTTT. V and J are TRBV9 and TRBJ1-1, with D unresolved. Germline V gene sequence: CDR1 SGDLS, CDR2 YYNGEE. This CDR3 is built from 16 residues. Trimming removed 3 bases from V and 5 bases from J, with 20 bases in between.

This clone was observed a handful of times. The rearrangement joins TRBV6-5 to TRBJ2-2, with D unclear. Looked up from germline, CDR1 is MNHEY and CDR2 is SVGAGI. V was pared by 6 bases and J by 1 base, with 9 bases between. The CDR3 extends over 14 amino acids. In nucleotides, the CDR3 is TGTGCCAGCAGGGTTTCCGGGAACACCGGGGAGCTGTTTTTT. Translating gives CASRVSGNTGELFF.